The following is a T cell receptor (beta chain) sequence with its context. One end of the junction varies from germline; a read error may be responsible. This specimen comes from a study of cytomegalovirus exposure and HLA in healthy donors. Per germline, CDR1 SGHRS and CDR2 YFSETQ. This CDR3 has 13 amino acids. Primers for the PCR totalled 60 Vbeta and 13 Jbeta. Profiling relied on immunoSEQ multiplex PCR, and the TCRdb table lists in-frame clones only, not all of them. Among about 110,000 clones listed, over 80% were seen once. The rearrangement uses TRBV5-1 and TRBJ2-3; D is undetermined. This clonotype originated in a man aged 25 to 40 in good health and CMV-seropositive. Material: PBMCs. CDR3 region: CASSLAVADTQYF. The CDR3 DNA follows: TGCGCCAGCAGTTTGGCCGTAGCAGATACGCAGTATTTT. The whole variable domain, remainder taken from reference TRBV5-1 and TRBJ2-3, is KAGVTQTPRYLIKTRGQQVTLSCSPISGHRSVSWYQQTPGQGLQFLFEYFSETQRNKGNFPGRFSGRQFSNSRSEMNVSTLELGDSALYLCASSLAVADTQYFGPGTRLTVL.